This TCR beta chain comes out of a study of PD-1 blockade in mismatch repair-deficient tumors. Across the study: Enrolled about 2013-2017, patients had progressing, pretreated mismatch repair-deficient cancers of 11 to 13 types.

This clone was detected once. What it binds is not known. Three pembrolizumab responders had their TCRs sequenced. The CDR3 is 15 residues long. CDR1 is MGHDK, CDR2 SYGVNS, per germline. J gave up 3 bases and V 3 bases, and 4 bases lay outside the gene matches. Study-level results: Tumor-resident clones, often absent from pretreatment blood, expanded after pembrolizumab and then contracted.

Clones were sequenced by immunoSEQ multiplex PCR, and TCRdb holds only the in-frame ones, with some missing. This table has about 110,000 clones, 60% to 85% appearing once. The clonotype originates from an adult with mismatch repair-deficient cancer. Sequenced material: peripheral blood, taken just over 59 weeks after starting pembrolizumab. V gene TRBV25-1 combines with J gene TRBJ2-7, with 11 bases fitting TRBD1. The CDR3 reads CASSESGTGGYEQYF. DNA of the CDR3: TGTGCCAGCAGTGAGTCCGGGACAGGGGGCTACGAGCAGTACTTC.